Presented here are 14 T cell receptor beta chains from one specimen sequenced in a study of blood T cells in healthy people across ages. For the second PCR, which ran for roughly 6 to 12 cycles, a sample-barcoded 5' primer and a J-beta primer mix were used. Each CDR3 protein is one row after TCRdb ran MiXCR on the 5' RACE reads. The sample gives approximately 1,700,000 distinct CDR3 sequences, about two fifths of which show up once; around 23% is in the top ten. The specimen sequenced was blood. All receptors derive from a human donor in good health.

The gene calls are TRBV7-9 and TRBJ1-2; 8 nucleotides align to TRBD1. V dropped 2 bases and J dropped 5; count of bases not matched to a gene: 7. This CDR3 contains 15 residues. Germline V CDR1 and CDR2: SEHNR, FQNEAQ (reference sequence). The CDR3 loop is CASSLSGYRGYGYTF. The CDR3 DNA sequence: TGTGCCAGCAGCTTATCCGGTTACAGGGGGTATGGCTACACCTTC.

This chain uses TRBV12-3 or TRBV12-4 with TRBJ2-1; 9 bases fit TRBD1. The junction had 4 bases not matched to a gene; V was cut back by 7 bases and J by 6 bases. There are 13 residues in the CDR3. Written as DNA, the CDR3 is TGTGCCAGCACCAGGGGACAGGGCAATGAGCAGTTCTTC. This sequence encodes CASTRGQGNEQFF.

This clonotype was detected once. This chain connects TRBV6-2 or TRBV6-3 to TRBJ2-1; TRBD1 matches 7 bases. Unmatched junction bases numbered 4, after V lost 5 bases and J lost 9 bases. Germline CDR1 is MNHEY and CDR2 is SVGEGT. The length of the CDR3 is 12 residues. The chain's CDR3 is CASSATGVEQFF. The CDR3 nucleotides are TGTGCCAGCAGTGCTACAGGGGTTGAGCAGTTCTTC.

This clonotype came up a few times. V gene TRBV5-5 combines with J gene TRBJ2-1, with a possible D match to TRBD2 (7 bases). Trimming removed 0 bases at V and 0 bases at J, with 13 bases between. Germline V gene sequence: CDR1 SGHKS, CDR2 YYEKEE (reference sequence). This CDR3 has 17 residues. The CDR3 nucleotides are TGTGCCAGCAGCTTGGCACGGCGGGGGCGCTCCTACAATGAGCAGTTCTTC. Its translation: CASSLARRGRSYNEQFF.

Here the CDR3 reads CASSPERGGFTDTQYF. The CDR3, as DNA: TGTGCCAGCAGCCCCGAGCGGGGAGGTTTCACAGATACGCAGTATTTT. The chain recombines TRBV7-3 with TRBJ2-3; 7 positions agree with TRBD2. The V segment lost 5 bases and the J segment 2 bases; nucleotides outside the gene matches: 10. The CDR3 is made up of 16 amino acids. CDR1 is SGHTA and CDR2 is FQGTGA in the germline V gene.

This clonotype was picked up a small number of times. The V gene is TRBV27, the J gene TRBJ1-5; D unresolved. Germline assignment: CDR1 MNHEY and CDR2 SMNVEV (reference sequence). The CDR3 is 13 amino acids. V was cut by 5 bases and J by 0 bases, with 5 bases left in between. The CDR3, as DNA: TGTGCCAGCAGTACCCATAGCAATCAGCCCCAGCATTTT. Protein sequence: CASSTHSNQPQHF.

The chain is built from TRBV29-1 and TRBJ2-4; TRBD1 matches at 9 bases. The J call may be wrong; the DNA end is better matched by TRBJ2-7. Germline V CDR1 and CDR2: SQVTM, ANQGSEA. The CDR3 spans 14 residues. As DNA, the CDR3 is TGCAGCGTTGAGACCGGGACAGGGTACTACGAGCAGTACTTC. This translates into CSVETGTGYYEQYF.

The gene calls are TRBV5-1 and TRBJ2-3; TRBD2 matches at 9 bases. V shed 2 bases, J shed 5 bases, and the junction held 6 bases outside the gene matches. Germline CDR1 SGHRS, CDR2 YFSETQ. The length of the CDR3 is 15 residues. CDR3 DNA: TGCGCCAGCAGCTTCTGGGGACTAGCAGGAGATACGCAGTATTTT. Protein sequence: CASSFWGLAGDTQYF.

The CDR3 nucleotides are TGTGCCAGCTCACCACCGGGACAGGCGGGAGCTTTCTTT. It translates to CASSPPGQAGAFF. The V gene is TRBV18, the J gene TRBJ1-1; 8 bases are a match to TRBD1. The CDR3 has 13 amino acids. Unmatched junction bases numbered 4, after V lost 0 bases and J lost 10 bases. Germline CDR1 is KGHSH and CDR2 is LQKENI. The variable domain in full, completed from reference TRBV18 and TRBJ1-1, reads NAGVMQNPRHLVRRRGQEARLRCSPMKGHSHVYWYRQLPEEGLKFMVYLQKENIIDESGMPKERFSAEFPKEGPSILRIQQVVRGDSAAYFCASSPPGQAGAFFGQGTRLTVV.

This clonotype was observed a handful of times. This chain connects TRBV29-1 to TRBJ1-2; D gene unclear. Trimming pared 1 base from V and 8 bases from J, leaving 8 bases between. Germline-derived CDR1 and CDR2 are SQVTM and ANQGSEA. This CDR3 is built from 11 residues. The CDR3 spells CSVEVGDGYTF. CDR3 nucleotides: TGCAGCGTTGAAGTGGGAGACGGCTACACCTTC. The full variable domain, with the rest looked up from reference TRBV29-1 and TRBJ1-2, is SAVISQKPSRDICQRGTSLTIQCQVDSQVTMMFWYRQQPGQSLTLIATANQGSEATYESGFVIDKFPISRPNLTFSTLTVSNMSPEDSSIYLCSVEVGDGYTFGSGTRLTVV.

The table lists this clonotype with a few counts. The CDR3 sequence: CASSDPAPERSPLHF. The CDR3 bases are TGTGCCAGCAGTGACCCCGCTCCTGAGAGGTCACCCCTCCACTTT. The rearrangement joins TRBV6-4 to TRBJ1-6; the D is unclear. The CDR3 is 15 amino acids. Germline-derived CDR1 and CDR2 are MRHNA and SNTAGT. Trimming removed 2 bases at V and 10 bases at J, with 15 bases between.

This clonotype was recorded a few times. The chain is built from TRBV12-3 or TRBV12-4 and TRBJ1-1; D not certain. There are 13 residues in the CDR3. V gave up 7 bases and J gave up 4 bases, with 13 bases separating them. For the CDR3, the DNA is TGTGCCAGCACCTATGGGCACTTCACTGAAGCTTTCTTT. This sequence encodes CASTYGHFTEAFF.

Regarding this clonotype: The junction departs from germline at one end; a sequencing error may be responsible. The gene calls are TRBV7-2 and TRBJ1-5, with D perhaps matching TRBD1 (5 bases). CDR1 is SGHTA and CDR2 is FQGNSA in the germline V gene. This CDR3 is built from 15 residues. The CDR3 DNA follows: TGTGCCTGCAGCTTAGGGGCCGCTGGGAATCAGCCCCAGCATTTT. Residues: CACSLGAAGNQPQHF.

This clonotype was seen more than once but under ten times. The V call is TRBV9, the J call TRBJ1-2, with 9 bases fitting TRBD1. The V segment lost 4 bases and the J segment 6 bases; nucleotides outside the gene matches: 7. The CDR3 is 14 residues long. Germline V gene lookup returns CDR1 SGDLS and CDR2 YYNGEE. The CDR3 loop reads CASSKRTGVDGYTF. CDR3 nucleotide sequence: TGTGCCAGCAGCAAACGGACAGGGGTGGATGGCTACACCTTC. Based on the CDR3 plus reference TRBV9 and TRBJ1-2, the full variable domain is DSGVTQTPKHLITATGQRVTLRCSPRSGDLSVYWYQQSLDQGLQFLIQYYNGEERAKGNILERFSAQQFPDLHSELNLSSLELGDSALYFCASSKRTGVDGYTFGSGTRLTVV.